The rows below give T cell receptor beta chains drawn from one sample of a study of PD-1 blockade in classical Hodgkin lymphoma. The table came from immunoSEQ multiplex PCR; TCRdb's copy has only in-frame clones and leaves some out. The sample has 20,000 to 25,000 clones; roughly 80% are singletons. Sequencing used peripheral blood mononuclear cells (PBMCs), obtained before the second cycle of nivolumab. All receptors derive from a human donor with classical Hodgkin lymphoma. Both conserved end residues are part of each CDR3. The order of the fields is clone size, J gene, D gene, V gene, CDR3 DNA, CDR3 protein. The D gene is left open where the match is weak. Not all rows give a size; the values are once, few, many and, for expanded clones, a class.

>NA|TRBJ2-2|NA|TRBV6-6
TGTGCCAGCAGTTACTCTTCGAACACCGGGGAGCTGTTTTTT
CASSYSSNTGELFF
>NA|TRBJ2-7|TRBD1|TRBV7-9
TGTGCCAGCAGCTCCGCCAAACCGGGACAGGGCCCAATCTCCTACGAGCAGTACTTC
CASSSAKPGQGPISYEQYF
>NA|TRBJ2-3|NA|TRBV11-2
TGTGCCAGCAGCCCAATCGCGGGTGGCCGCAGGGATACGCAGTATTTT
CASSPIAGGRRDTQYF
>NA|TRBJ1-1|TRBD1|TRBV4-3
TGCGCCAGCAGCCCTACCACAGGGGGAGGCACTGAAGCTTTCTTT
CASSPTTGGGTEAFF
>NA|TRBJ2-3|TRBD2|TRBV2
TGTGCCAGCAGTGTTGGACTAGCGGGGGCAGATACGCAGTATTTT
CASSVGLAGADTQYF
>NA|TRBJ2-3|NA|TRBV5-1
TGCGCCAGCAGCTTGGGGCTGGGGGCCGGGACAGATACGCAGTATTTT
CASSLGLGAGTDTQYF
>NA|TRBJ1-5|NA|TRBV19
TGTGCCAGTAGTATAACTTTGGGGGCTAGCAATCAGCCCCAGCATTTT
CASSITLGASNQPQHF
>NA|TRBJ2-7|TRBD1|TRBV5-6
TGTGCCAGCAGCTTGTATGGACAGGGCGCCTACGAGCAGTACTTC
CASSLYGQGAYEQYF
>NA|TRBJ2-5|NA|TRBV5-5
TGTGCCAGCAGCTCCTTTAGGGGATCGGAGACCCAGTACTTC
CASSSFRGSETQYF
>NA|TRBJ2-5|NA|TRBV27
TGTGCCAGCAGTCTCAGGGGTGGAGAGACCCAGTACTTC
CASSLRGGETQYF
>NA|TRBJ1-2|TRBD1|TRBV30
TGTGCCTGGAGTAGAAGGACAGGGGGCAACTATGGCTACACCTTC
CAWSRRTGGNYGYTF
>NA|TRBJ1-1|TRBD1|TRBV11-3
TGTGCCAGCAGCTTGACAGGGAGAACTGAAGCTTTCTTT
CASSLTGRTEAFF
>NA|TRBJ2-1|TRBD2|TRBV14
TGTGCCAGCAGCCTACTAGCGGGGGACCTCAATGAGCAGTTCTTC
CASSLLAGDLNEQFF
>NA|TRBJ2-7|TRBD1|TRBV11-1
TGTGCCAGCCGCCTCCGGGGACAGGGGAGGTACGAGCAGTACTTC
CASRLRGQGRYEQYF
>once|TRBJ1-5|NA|TRBV21-1
TGTGCCAGCAGCCCGGACGGGGGATCGTGGCAGCCCCAGCATTTT
CASSPDGGSWQPQHF